These 18 T cell receptor beta chains were sequenced from one sample in a study of memory CD8 T cells in hepatitis C reinfection. Sequencing used immunoSEQ multiplex PCR; TCRdb keeps in-frame clones, though not all of them. Of 45,000 to 65,000 clones listed, roughly 86% are singletons. Time point defined: pre-reinfection, 55 to 20 weeks before reinfection detection. TCR sequencing was done directly ex vivo on sorted cells, without expansion in vitro. The material sequenced was naive CD8+ T cells sorted from blood. Receptors were obtained from a young man with hepatitis C virus infection.

The V call is TRBV19, the J call TRBJ2-7; maybe TRBD1 (5 bases). CDR1 LNHDA and CDR2 SQIVND come from the germline V gene (reference sequence). V gave up 10 bases and J gave up 2 bases, with 15 bases separating them. The CDR3 totals 13 residues. In DNA, the CDR3 is TGTGCCACCAAGGACATAGGAGCCTACGAGCAGTACTTC. This encodes CATKDIGAYEQYF.

The CDR3 is CASRLGRGINEQFF. As DNA, the CDR3 is TGTGCCAGTAGACTTGGGCGGGGGATCAATGAGCAGTTCTTC. V and J are TRBV19 and TRBJ2-1, with 7 bases lining up with TRBD2. The length of the CDR3 is 14 residues. The V gene's germline CDR1 is LNHDA and CDR2 SQIVND (reference sequence). The junction had 8 bases not matched to a gene; V was cut back by 6 bases and J by 6 bases.

This clone came up a few times. This chain links TRBV6-1 with TRBJ2-2, with TRBD2 identical over 8 bases. The CDR3 totals 16 residues. J was trimmed by 5 bases and V by 4 bases; bases with no gene match: 9. The V gene's germline CDR1 is MNHNS and CDR2 SASEGT. CDR3 DNA: TGTGCCAGCAGTGCACCGGGACTAGGTCTGACCGGGGAGCTGTTTTTT. Protein product: CASSAPGLGLTGELFF.

The CDR3 sequence: CASSLEEVETQYF. The CDR3 region has the DNA TGTGCCAGCAGCTTAGAAGAGGTGGAGACCCAGTACTTC. The V call is TRBV7-9, the J call TRBJ2-5; D is unresolved. This CDR3 comprises 13 residues. Germline V lookup: CDR1 SEHNR, CDR2 FQNEAQ (reference sequence). V lost 1 base and J lost 5, with 8 bases in between.

The chain joins TRBV19 to TRBJ1-2; a possible D gene is TRBD1 (5 bases). The CDR3 contains 13 residues. With 1 base removed from V and 8 bases from J, the gap between germline ends came to 11 bases. Per the germline V gene, CDR1 is LNHDA and CDR2 is SQIVND (reference sequence). As DNA, the CDR3 is TGTGCCAGTAGTATAGCGAGTACAGGCGGCTACACCTTC. It specifies CASSIASTGGYTF.

The rearrangement joins TRBV5-4 to TRBJ2-7; the match to TRBD2 covers 7 bases. This CDR3 contains 16 residues. CDR1 and CDR2 (germline): SGHNT, YYREEE (reference sequence). Losses at the gene ends were 4 bases for V and 2 bases for J; bases not matched to a gene: 12. The CDR3 DNA reads as TGTGCCAGCAGCCTGGCTGGAGCGGGGATAACCTACGAGCAGTACTTC. Translated, it gives CASSLAGAGITYEQYF.

CDR3 sequence reads: CASSRTTGIDTQYF. The CDR3 nucleotides are TGTGCCAGCAGTAGGACGACAGGGATAGATACGCAGTATTTT. V and J are TRBV6-6 and TRBJ2-3, with 7 bases identical to TRBD1. V lost 5 bases, J lost 5 bases, and 7 bases stayed unmatched. CDR1 and CDR2 (germline): MNHNY, SVGAGI (reference sequence). This CDR3 has 14 amino acids.

The chain's CDR3 is CASSSTGGEKDTQYF. The CDR3 DNA follows: TGCGCCAGCAGCTCCACAGGGGGTGAAAAAGATACGCAGTATTTT. The V gene is TRBV5-1, the J gene TRBJ2-3, with TRBD1 matching over 8 bases. The ends lost 3 bases at V and 5 bases at J; junction bases unmatched: 8. Germline V gene sequence: CDR1 SGHRS, CDR2 YFSETQ. This CDR3 is 15 amino acids long.

The chain has TRBV19 and TRBJ2-3; D ambiguous. Germline values: CDR1 LNHDA, CDR2 SQIVND (reference sequence). The CDR3 length is 14 residues. V lost 6 bases and J lost 2, with 12 bases in between. The CDR3 loop is CASRAYSFTDTQYF. CDR3 bases: TGTGCCAGTAGGGCTTACAGTTTCACAGATACGCAGTATTTT.

This chain uses TRBV28 with TRBJ2-1; 8 positions match TRBD2. CDR3 length: 15 residues. V lost 7 bases to trimming and J lost 8 bases; unmatched junction nucleotides: 13. CDR1 and CDR2 (germline): MDHEN, SYDVKM. The CDR3 loop is CASTLGREESDEQFF. The DNA of the CDR3 is TGTGCCAGCACCCTAGGGCGGGAGGAGAGCGATGAGCAGTTCTTC.

The CDR3 loop reads CASSPDGGSGYNEQFF. The CDR3 DNA is TGTGCCAGCAGCCCAGACGGGGGTTCGGGGTACAATGAGCAGTTCTTC. The V and J genes are TRBV7-6 and TRBJ2-1; D might be TRBD2 (6 bases). The CDR3 loop spans 16 amino acids. V was shortened by 5 bases and J by 4 bases, with 18 bases between the two germline ends. Germline V gene lookup returns CDR1 SGHVS and CDR2 FNYEAQ. Variable domain in full (rest from reference TRBV7-6 and TRBJ2-1): GAGVSQSPRYKVTKRGQDVALRCDPISGHVSLYWYRQALGQGPEFLTYFNYEAQQDKSGLPNDRFSAERPEGSISTLTIQRTEQRDSAMYRCASSPDGGSGYNEQFFGPGTRLTVL.

CDR3 in amino acids: CASSLDEGNTIYF. DNA of the CDR3: TGTGCCAGCAGCTTAGACGAGGGAAACACCATATATTTT. The V call is TRBV7-9, the J call TRBJ1-3, with unresolved D. The length of the CDR3 is 13 residues. The germline gives CDR1 SEHNR, CDR2 FQNEAQ (reference sequence). Trimming removed 1 base at V and 4 bases at J, with 5 bases between.

V gene TRBV9 combines with J gene TRBJ2-3; D is ambiguous. V was trimmed by 0 bases and J by 0 bases, leaving 5 bases between them. CDR3 length: 14 residues. Germline assignment: CDR1 SGDLS and CDR2 YYNGEE. Here the CDR3 DNA reads TGTGCCAGCAGCGTAGCGCGGAGCACAGATACGCAGTATTTT. Encoded protein: CASSVARSTDTQYF.

This clone was counted a single time. The chain combines TRBV5-1 with TRBJ2-7, with 14 bases fitting TRBD2. There are 15 residues in the CDR3. V lost 4 bases, J lost 4 bases, and 4 bases stayed unmatched. CDR1 and CDR2 from the germline V gene are SGHRS and YFSETQ. The CDR3 protein is CASSPGLAGEYEQYF. The CDR3 DNA is TGCGCCAGCAGCCCGGGACTAGCGGGAGAATACGAGCAGTACTTC.

The V call is TRBV29-1, the J call TRBJ1-2, with 8 bases identical to TRBD1. The germline V gene encodes CDR1 SQVTM and CDR2 ANQGSEA. CDR3 size: 14 residues. V was pared by 1 base and J by 7 bases, with 8 bases of the junction left unmatched. As DNA, the CDR3 is TGCAGCGTTGAAGGGACAGGGCAATATGGTGGCTACACCTTC. Translated: CSVEGTGQYGGYTF.

The chain couples TRBV28 to TRBJ1-4; D is unresolved. CDR1 MDHEN and CDR2 SYDVKM come from the germline V gene. V lost 3 bases to trimming and J lost 6 bases, with 8 bases between them. The CDR3 loop spans 13 amino acids. The CDR3 coding sequence is TGTGCCAGCAGTTTCCGGGTCGATGAAAAACTGTTTTTT. It specifies CASSFRVDEKLFF.

The V call is TRBV18, the J call TRBJ2-3; TRBD2 matches at 10 bases. CDR1 is KGHSH, CDR2 LQKENI, per germline. This CDR3 comprises 16 residues. V dropped 3 bases and J dropped 5; count of bases not matched to a gene: 8. The CDR3 reads CASSPWASGSLDTQYF. DNA for the CDR3: TGTGCCAGCTCACCCTGGGCTAGCGGGAGCTTAGATACGCAGTATTTT.

The chain links TRBV7-2 to TRBJ2-1; 10 nucleotides agree with TRBD2. Germline assignment: CDR1 SGHTA and CDR2 FQGNSA. The V and J ends lost 4 bases and 4 bases, in that order; junction bases with no gene match: 4. The CDR3 is 15 residues long. As DNA, the CDR3 is TGTGCCAGCAGCTCATCGGGACTAGCGTACAATGAGCAGTTCTTC. This translates into CASSSSGLAYNEQFF.